This T cell receptor (beta chain) was profiled in a study of Ad26.COV2.S vaccination and SARS-CoV-2 variants. Looking at the study overall: The vaccine Ad26.COV2.S was put into the muscle once, or twice with 56 days between. Study-level results: The study found higher spike-specific TCR breadth in vaccine than placebo recipients. Possible underestimation of total T cell responses by the TCR breadth and depth analyses was noted.

The junction had 14 bases not matched to a gene; V was cut back by 5 bases and J by 3 bases. The CDR3 totals 16 residues. Germline V gene data show CDR1 as SGHRS and CDR2 as YFSETQ. Some clones are missing from TCRdb's copy, which holds only in-frame ones; the method was immunoSEQ multiplex PCR. The table shows more than 300,000 clones, with 86% occurring only once. This clone was observed a single time. Its specificity is unknown. As for treatment: about 20 received Ad26.COV2.S at low or high dose, single or two shots; about 5 received placebo; per-sample allocation not given. Sampling occurred on day 63 after the first vaccine or placebo injection.

The J gene is TRBJ2-7, the V gene TRBV5-1, with 7 nucleotides matching TRBD2. The starting material was peripheral blood, obtained in a trial of Ad26.COV2.S vaccine versus placebo. The origin of this receptor is a person aged 18-65 years who received the Ad26.COV2.S COVID-19 vaccine or a placebo. CDR3 loop: CASSFDPSGGNYEQYF. For the CDR3, the DNA is TGCGCCAGCAGTTTTGACCCTAGCGGAGGAAACTACGAGCAGTACTTC.